The source of this T cell receptor beta chain is a study of blood T cells in healthy people across ages. Germline V gene sequence: CDR1 ENHRY, CDR2 SYGVKD. The CDR3 is 14 residues long. V was trimmed by 5 bases and J by 0 bases, leaving 8 bases between them. Samples each yielded at least 5 micrograms of total RNA. The second PCR ran about 6 to 12 cycles with a sample-barcoded 5' primer and J-beta primers. A single record per CDR3 protein comes from TCRdb applying MiXCR to the 5' RACE reads. Found here are fewer than 800,000 distinct CDR3 sequences, 20% to 25% of them singletons; the top ten hold just under 9.5%. The sample was also reused in another study, on T cells of mothers and their children. From that paper: Mothers yielded over 8.5 million CDR3 reads, children some 2.8 million each.

The origin of this receptor is a boy aged 5-17 years in good health. The sequenced sample consisted of blood. V usage is TRBV10-3 and J usage is TRBJ2-4; possibly TRBD2 for D (5 bases). The CDR3 here is CAISQGLAKNIQYF. The CDR3 DNA sequence: TGTGCCATCAGTCAAGGACTAGCCAAAAACATTCAGTACTTC.